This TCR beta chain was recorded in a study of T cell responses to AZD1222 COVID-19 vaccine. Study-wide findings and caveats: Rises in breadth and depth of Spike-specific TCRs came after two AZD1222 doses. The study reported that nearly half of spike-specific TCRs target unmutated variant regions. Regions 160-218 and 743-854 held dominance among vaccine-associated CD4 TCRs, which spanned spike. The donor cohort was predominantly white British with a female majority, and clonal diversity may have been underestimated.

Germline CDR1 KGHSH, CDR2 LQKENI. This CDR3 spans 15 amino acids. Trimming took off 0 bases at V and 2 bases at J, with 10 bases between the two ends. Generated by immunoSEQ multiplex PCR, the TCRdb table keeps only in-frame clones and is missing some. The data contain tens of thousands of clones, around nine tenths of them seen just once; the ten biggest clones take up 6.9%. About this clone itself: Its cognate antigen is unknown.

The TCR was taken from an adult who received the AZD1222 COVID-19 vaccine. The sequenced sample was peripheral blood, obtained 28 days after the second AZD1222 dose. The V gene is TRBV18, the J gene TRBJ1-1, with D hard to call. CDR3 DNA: TGTGCCAGCTCACCACCCGGGCCGCTTAACACTGAAGCTTTCTTT. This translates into CASSPPGPLNTEAFF.